This T cell receptor (beta chain) was documented in a study of blood T cell repertoires in COVID-19. This clone was seen a handful of times. Per the germline V gene, CDR1 is LGHNA and CDR2 is YNFKEQ. The CDR3 length is 15 residues. Unmatched junction bases numbered 3, after V lost 2 bases and J lost 3 bases. Patients of the Seattle cohort, enrolled during active infection, were followed longitudinally. Source study methods: It was from reference gene primer amplification that nucleated cell counts were estimated. Libraries were prepared by immunoSEQ multiplex PCR; TCRdb keeps only in-frame clonotypes and omits some of them. That table furnishes V, J and clone size, whereas the DNA furnished D and trimming. The sample lists under 200,000 clones; approximately 79% were seen once.

This chain joins TRBV4-2 and TRBJ2-1; 8 nucleotides line up with TRBD1. This TCR was recovered from a woman between 55 and 75 years old with COVID-19, enrolled during active disease. What was sequenced was peripheral blood. The CDR3: CASSQPDRDYNEQFF. The CDR3 coding sequence is TGTGCCAGCAGCCAACCGGACAGGGACTACAATGAGCAGTTCTTC.